This T cell receptor (beta chain) is drawn from a study of blood T cells in healthy people across ages. In germline, CDR1 is SEHNR, CDR2 FQNEAQ (reference sequence). CDR3 size: 14 residues. Alongside a J-beta primer mix, a sample-barcoded 5' primer served in a second PCR lasting about 6 to 12 cycles. TCRdb redid the calling of the 5' RACE reads with MiXCR, one entry per CDR3 protein. The sample consists of 1.2 million to 1.5 million distinct CDR3 sequences, 42% of them appearing once. The gene calls are TRBV7-9 and TRBJ2-4; TRBD2 agrees at 10 bases. The closer fit of TRBJ2-7 to the DNA end suggests the J call may be wrong. The sequenced sample was blood. The TCR sequence derives from a woman between 18 and 29 years old in good health. The CDR3 spells CASSLSGRSDEQYF. The CDR3, as DNA: TGTGCCAGCAGTCTTAGCGGGAGGTCCGACGAGCAGTACTTC.